This paragraph reports one T cell receptor beta chain. Antigen unknown. This sample was included in a study of regulatory T cells in long-lasting Graves disease. Study-wide findings and caveats: It was peripheral blood alone, not thyroid tissue, that was studied.

Germline lookup yields CDR1 MDHEN and CDR2 SYDVKM. The germline V and J ends were trimmed by 3 bases and 2 bases, with 9 bases remaining between them. This CDR3 region has 14 residues. Noted time point: persistent/refractory GD, antithyroid drugs over 5 years with positive TRAb. PBMC RNA was the source of the TCR library. Diagnoses of Graves' disease were made by American Thyroid Association guidelines. HTBI primers from iRepertoire and Arm-PCR of CDR3 regions yielded the TCR beta libraries. Using its own MiXCR run on the multiplex PCR reads, TCRdb lists one record per CDR3 protein. Of about 340,000 distinct CDR3 sequences listed, about 19% are singletons.

The chain employs TRBV28 and TRBJ2-3, with D perhaps TRBD2 (5 bases). The source of this sequence is a female donor with Graves disease. The sample here was peripheral blood mononuclear cells (PBMCs), taken when the disease was refractory, from a patient treated with antithyroid drugs. In DNA, the CDR3 is TGTGCCAGCAGTTTCGACGGGGTCACAGATACGCAGTATTTT. This encodes CASSFDGVTDTQYF.